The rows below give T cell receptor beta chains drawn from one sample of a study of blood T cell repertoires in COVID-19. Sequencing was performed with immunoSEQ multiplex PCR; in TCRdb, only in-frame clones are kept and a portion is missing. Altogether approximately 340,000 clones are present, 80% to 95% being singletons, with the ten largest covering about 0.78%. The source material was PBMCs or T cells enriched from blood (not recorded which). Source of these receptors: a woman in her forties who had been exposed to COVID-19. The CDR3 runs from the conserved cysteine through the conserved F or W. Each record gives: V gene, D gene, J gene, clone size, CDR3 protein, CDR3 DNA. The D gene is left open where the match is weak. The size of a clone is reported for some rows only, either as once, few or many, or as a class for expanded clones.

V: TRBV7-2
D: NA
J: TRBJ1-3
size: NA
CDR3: CASSSQGSGNTIYF
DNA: TGTGCCAGCAGCTCGCAGGGCTCTGGAAACACCATATATTTT

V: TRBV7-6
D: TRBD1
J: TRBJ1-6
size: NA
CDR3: CASSLTGQGTNSPLHF
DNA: TGTGCCAGCAGCTTAACCGGACAGGGGACCAATTCACCCCTCCACTTT

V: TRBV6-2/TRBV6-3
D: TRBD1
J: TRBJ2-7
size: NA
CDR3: CASSYSTGQVTSYEQYF
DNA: TGTGCCAGCAGTTACTCCACTGGACAGGTAACCTCCTACGAGCAGTACTTC

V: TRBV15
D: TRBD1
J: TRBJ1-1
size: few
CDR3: CATSRVFLDRVNTEAFF
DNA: TGTGCCACCAGCAGAGTTTTCTTAGACAGGGTTAATACTGAAGCTTTCTTT

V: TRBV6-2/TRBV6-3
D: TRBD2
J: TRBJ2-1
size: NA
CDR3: CASSPSSGQLSYNEQFF
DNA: TGTGCCAGCAGCCCCTCTAGCGGCCAACTCTCCTACAATGAGCAGTTCTTC

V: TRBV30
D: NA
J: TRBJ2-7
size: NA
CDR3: CAWSVTGSSYEQYF
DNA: TGTGCCTGGAGTGTCACAGGAAGCTCCTACGAGCAGTACTTC

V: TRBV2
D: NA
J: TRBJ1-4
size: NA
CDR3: CAITLGPGGPFF
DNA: TGTGCCATAACCCTGGGGCCCGGTGGTCCGTTTTTT

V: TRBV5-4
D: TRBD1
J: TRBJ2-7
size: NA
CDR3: CASSRDRGSEQYF
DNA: TGTGCCAGCAGCAGGGACAGGGGTTCCGAGCAGTACTTC

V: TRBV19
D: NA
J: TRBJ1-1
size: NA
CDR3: CASSPGEMNTEAFF
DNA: TGTGCCAGTAGCCCCGGAGAGATGAACACTGAAGCTTTCTTT

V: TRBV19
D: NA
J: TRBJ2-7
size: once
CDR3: CASSISGQGPYEQYF
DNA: TGTGCCAGTAGTATATCAGGGCAGGGCCCTTACGAGCAGTACTTC

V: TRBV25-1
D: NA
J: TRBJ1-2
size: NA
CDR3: CASSTRTFWGYGYTF
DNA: TGTGCCAGCAGTACTCGGACATTCTGGGGCTATGGCTACACCTTC

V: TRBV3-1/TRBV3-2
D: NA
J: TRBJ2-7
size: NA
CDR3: CASSPGGGNSYEQYF
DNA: TGTGCCAGCAGCCCCGGAGGCGGGAACTCCTACGAGCAGTACTTC

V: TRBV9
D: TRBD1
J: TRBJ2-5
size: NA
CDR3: CASSATGDWETQYF
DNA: TGTGCCAGCAGCGCGACAGGGGATTGGGAGACCCAGTACTTC

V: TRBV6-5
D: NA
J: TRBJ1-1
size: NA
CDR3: CASFLPAGENTEAFF
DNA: TGTGCCAGCTTCCTACCGGCGGGGGAGAACACTGAAGCTTTCTTT

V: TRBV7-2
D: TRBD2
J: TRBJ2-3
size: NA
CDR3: CASSLGREATDTQYF
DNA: TGTGCCAGCAGCTTAGGGCGGGAGGCTACAGATACGCAGTATTTT

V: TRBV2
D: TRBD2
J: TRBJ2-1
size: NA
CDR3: CASSATSGSFGEQFF
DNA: TGTGCCAGCAGTGCGACTAGCGGGAGTTTTGGGGAGCAGTTCTTC

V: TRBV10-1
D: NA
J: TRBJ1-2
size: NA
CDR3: CASRKGSEFGRYGYTF
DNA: TGCGCCAGCAGGAAGGGGTCGGAGTTTGGCCGCTATGGCTACACCTTC

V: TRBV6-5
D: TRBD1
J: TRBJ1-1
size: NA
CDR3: CASSRPQGGAFF
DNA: TGTGCCAGCAGTCGGCCCCAGGGGGGAGCTTTCTTT

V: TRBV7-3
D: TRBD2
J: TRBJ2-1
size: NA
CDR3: CASSLRGGLAGGREQFF
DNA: TGTGCCAGCAGCTTACGCGGCGGACTAGCGGGAGGTCGGGAGCAGTTCTTC

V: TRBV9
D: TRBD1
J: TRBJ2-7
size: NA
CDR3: CASIYRGPYEQYF
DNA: TGTGCCAGCATTTACAGGGGACCCTACGAGCAGTACTTC

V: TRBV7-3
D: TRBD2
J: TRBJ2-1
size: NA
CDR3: CASSRGLAAYNEQFF
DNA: TGTGCCAGCAGTCGGGGACTAGCGGCATACAATGAGCAGTTCTTC

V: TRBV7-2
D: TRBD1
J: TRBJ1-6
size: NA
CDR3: CASSRMTGGYNSPLHF
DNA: TGTGCCAGCAGTCGGATGACAGGGGGTTATAATTCACCCCTCCACTTT

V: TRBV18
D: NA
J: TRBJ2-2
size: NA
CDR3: CASSPPGGQNTGELFF
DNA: TGTGCCAGCTCACCACCGGGAGGCCAGAACACCGGGGAGCTGTTTTTT

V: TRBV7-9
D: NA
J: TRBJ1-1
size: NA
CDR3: CASSLVGSVTEAFF
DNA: TGTGCCAGCAGCTTAGTCGGGTCAGTTACTGAAGCTTTCTTT

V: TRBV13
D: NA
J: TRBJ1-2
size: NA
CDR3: CASAINNRAIRYGYTF
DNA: TGTGCCAGCGCCATAAACAACAGGGCTATTAGGTATGGCTACACCTTC

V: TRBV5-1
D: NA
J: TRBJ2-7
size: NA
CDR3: CASSLSPGLYEQYF
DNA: TGCGCCAGCAGCTTGTCCCCGGGACTCTACGAGCAGTACTTC

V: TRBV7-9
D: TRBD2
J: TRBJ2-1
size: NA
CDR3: CASSSYPSGGSYNEQFF
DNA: TGTGCCAGCAGCTCCTATCCTAGCGGAGGCTCCTACAATGAGCAGTTCTTC

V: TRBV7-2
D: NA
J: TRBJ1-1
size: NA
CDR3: CASSLGGGRMDTEAFF
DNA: TGTGCCAGCAGCTTAGGGGGGGGGCGTATGGACACTGAAGCTTTCTTT

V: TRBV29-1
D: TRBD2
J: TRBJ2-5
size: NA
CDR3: CSVEDRRGFLETQYF
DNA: TGCAGCGTTGAAGACAGGCGGGGGTTTTTGGAGACCCAGTACTTC

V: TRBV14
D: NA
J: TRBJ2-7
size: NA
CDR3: CASNLGAAEQYF
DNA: TGTGCCAGCAACCTGGGGGCCGCCGAGCAGTACTTC

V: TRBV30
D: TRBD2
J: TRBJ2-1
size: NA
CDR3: CAWIALAGGKQFF
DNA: TGTGCCTGGATTGCCCTAGCGGGAGGGAAGCAGTTCTTC

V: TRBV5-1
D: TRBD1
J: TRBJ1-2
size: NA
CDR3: CASSFRTGGDGYTF
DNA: TGCGCCAGCAGCTTCAGGACAGGGGGGGATGGCTACACCTTC

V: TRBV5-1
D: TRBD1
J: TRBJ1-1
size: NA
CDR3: CASSTSTGRWTEAFF
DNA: TGCGCCAGCAGCACGTCGACAGGGAGGTGGACTGAAGCTTTCTTT

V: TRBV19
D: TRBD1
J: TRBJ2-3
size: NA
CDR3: CASSSIGGATDTQYF
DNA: TGTGCCAGTAGTTCAATAGGGGGCGCGACAGATACGCAGTATTTT

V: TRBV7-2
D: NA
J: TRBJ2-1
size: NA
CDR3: CASSPGPQAEQFF
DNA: TGTGCCAGCAGCCCGGGCCCACAGGCTGAGCAGTTCTTC

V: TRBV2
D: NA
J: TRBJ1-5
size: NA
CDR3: CASSASVSNQPQHF
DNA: TGTGCCAGCAGTGCATCGGTTAGCAATCAGCCCCAGCATTTT

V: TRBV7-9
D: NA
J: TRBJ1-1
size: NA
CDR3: CASTPDRNTEAFF
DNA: TGTGCCAGCACCCCGGACAGAAACACTGAAGCTTTCTTT

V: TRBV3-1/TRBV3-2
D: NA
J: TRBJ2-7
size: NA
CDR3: CASSRDIGGEQYF
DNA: TGTGCCAGCAGCCGGGACATAGGTGGAGAGCAGTACTTC

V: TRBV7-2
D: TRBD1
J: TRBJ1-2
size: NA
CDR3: CASSYGTGLQDGYTF
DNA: TGTGCCAGCAGCTACGGGACAGGGTTACAGGATGGCTACACCTTC

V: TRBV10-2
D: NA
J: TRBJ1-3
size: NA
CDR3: CASSESKGTGNTIYF
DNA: TGCGCCAGCAGTGAGTCCAAAGGGACAGGAAACACCATATATTTT

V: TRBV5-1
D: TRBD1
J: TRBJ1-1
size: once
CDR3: CASSSDRGLTEAFF
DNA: TGCGCCAGCAGCTCGGACAGGGGGCTCACTGAAGCTTTCTTT

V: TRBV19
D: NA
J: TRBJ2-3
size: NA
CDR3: CASSSHQGGSTDTQYF
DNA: TGTGCCAGTAGTTCCCATCAAGGGGGATCGACAGATACGCAGTATTTT

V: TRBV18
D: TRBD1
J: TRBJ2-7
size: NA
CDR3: CASSLTGNSEQYF
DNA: TGTGCCAGCTCCCTGACAGGGAATAGCGAGCAGTACTTC

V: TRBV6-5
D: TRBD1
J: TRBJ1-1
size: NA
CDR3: CASRDRANTEAFF
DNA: TGTGCCAGCAGAGACAGGGCGAACACTGAAGCTTTCTTT

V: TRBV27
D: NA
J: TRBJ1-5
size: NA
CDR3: CASREGGAGNQPQHF
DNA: TGTGCCAGCCGTGAGGGGGGGGCCGGCAATCAGCCCCAGCATTTT

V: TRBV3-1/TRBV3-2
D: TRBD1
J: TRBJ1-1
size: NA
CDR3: CASSQEGQGNTEAFF
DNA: TGTGCCAGCAGCCAAGAGGGACAGGGGAACACTGAAGCTTTCTTT

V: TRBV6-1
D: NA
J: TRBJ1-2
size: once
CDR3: CASSDHGGKVVDGYTF
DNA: TGTGCCAGCAGTGACCATGGGGGGAAAGTGGTTGATGGCTACACCTTC

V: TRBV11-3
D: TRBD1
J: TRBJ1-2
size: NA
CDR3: CASSLVQGEAGYTF
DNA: TGTGCCAGCAGCTTAGTCCAGGGGGAGGCTGGCTACACCTTC

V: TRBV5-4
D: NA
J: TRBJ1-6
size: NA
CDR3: CASSLGRTNSPLHF
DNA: TGTGCCAGCAGCTTGGGACGGACAAATTCACCCCTCCACTTT

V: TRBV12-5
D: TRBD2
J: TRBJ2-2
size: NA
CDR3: CASGFTNSGGAGELFF
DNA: TGTGCTAGTGGTTTCACAAATAGCGGGGGGGCCGGGGAGCTGTTTTTT

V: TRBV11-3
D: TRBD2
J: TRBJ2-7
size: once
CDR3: CASSLQASGLISYEQYF
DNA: TGTGCCAGCAGCTTACAGGCTAGCGGGCTAATTTCCTACGAGCAGTACTTC

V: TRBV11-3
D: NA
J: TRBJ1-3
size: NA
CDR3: CASSLDSPTGNTIYF
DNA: TGTGCCAGCAGTTTGGACAGCCCAACTGGAAACACCATATATTTT

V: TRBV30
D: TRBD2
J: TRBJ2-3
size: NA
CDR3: CAWGTSGLTDTQYF
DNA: TGTGCCTGGGGGACTAGCGGGTTGACAGATACGCAGTATTTT

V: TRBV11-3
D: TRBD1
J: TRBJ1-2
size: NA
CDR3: CASSLADYPPRGTANYGYTF
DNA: TGTGCCAGCAGCTTAGCCGACTACCCCCCCCGCGGGACAGCTAACTATGGCTACACCTTC

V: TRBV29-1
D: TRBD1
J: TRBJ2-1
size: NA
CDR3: CSVAPGQYNEQFF
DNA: TGCAGCGTGGCGCCGGGACAGTACAATGAGCAGTTCTTC

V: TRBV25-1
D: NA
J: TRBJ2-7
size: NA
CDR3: CASQRTGHHEQYF
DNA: TGTGCCAGCCAGAGAACAGGCCACCACGAGCAGTACTTC

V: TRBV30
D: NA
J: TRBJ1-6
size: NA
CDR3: CAWSDSSPLHF
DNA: TGTGCCTGGAGTGACTCTTCACCCCTCCACTTT

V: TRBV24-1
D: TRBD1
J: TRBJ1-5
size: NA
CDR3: CATSDSTGNNQPQHF
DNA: TGTGCCACCAGTGACTCGACAGGGAATAATCAGCCCCAGCATTTT

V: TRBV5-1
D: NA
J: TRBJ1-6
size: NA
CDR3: CASSLVAGDSSPLHF
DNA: TGCGCCAGCAGCTTGGTGGCAGGGGATAGTTCACCCCTCCACTTT